A single sample gave rise to the 10 T cell receptor beta chains below, sequenced in a study of OX40 agonist ivuxolimab in advanced cancers. The repertoire was sequenced with immunoSEQ multiplex PCR; TCRdb's copy has only in-frame clones and lacks some. The sample has tens of thousands of clones, approximately 82% seen once. Sequencing was performed on CD4+ or CD8+ T cells sorted from blood, taken in a trial of the OX40 agonist ivuxolimab. Source of these receptors: an adult with an advanced solid tumor such as melanoma, head and neck, liver or kidney cancer.

This clone came up a few times. This chain links TRBV4-1 with TRBJ1-6; D is uncertain. The V gene lost 0 bases and the J gene lost 6 bases, with 6 bases spanning the gap. Germline assignment: CDR1 MGHRA and CDR2 YSYEKL. The CDR3 contains 14 residues. The CDR3 sequence: CASSQEFGNSPLHF. In DNA, the CDR3 is TGCGCCAGCAGCCAAGAGTTCGGTAATTCACCCCTCCACTTT.

The chain links TRBV18 to TRBJ2-3; TRBD2 agrees at 7 bases. The CDR3 has 15 residues. V lost 4 bases, J lost 0 bases, and 4 bases stayed unmatched. The germline V gene has CDR1 KGHSH and CDR2 LQKENI. The CDR3 reads CASSQGLESTDTQYF. Written as DNA, the CDR3 is TGTGCCAGCTCACAAGGACTAGAGAGCACAGATACGCAGTATTTT.

The V gene is TRBV5-4, the J gene TRBJ1-1; maybe TRBD1 (5 bases). The V gene's germline CDR1 is SGHNT and CDR2 YYREEE (reference sequence). This CDR3 contains 16 residues. The V end was cut by 4 bases, the J end by 2 bases, with 18 bases between. The CDR3 loop reads CASSPGHVGPNTEAFF. The CDR3 DNA sequence: TGTGCCAGCAGCCCTGGGCACGTGGGACCCAACACTGAAGCTTTCTTT. Together with reference TRBV5-4 and TRBJ1-1, the CDR3 gives the full variable domain: ETGVTQSPTHLIKTRGQQVTLRCSSQSGHNTVSWYQQALGQGPQFIFQYYREEENGRGNFPPRFSGLQFPNYSSELNVNALELDDSALYLCASSPGHVGPNTEAFFGQGTRLTVV.

This chain joins TRBV4-2 and TRBJ1-2; D is uncertain. The ends were cut back, 1 base at V and 2 bases at J, with 11 bases in the middle. CDR3 size: 15 residues. The germline V gene has CDR1 LGHNA and CDR2 YNFKEQ. CDR3 sequence reads: CASSQGEGYNYGYTF. In DNA form, the CDR3 reads TGTGCCAGCAGCCAAGGGGAGGGCTACAACTATGGCTACACCTTC.

The chain is built from TRBV7-2 and TRBJ2-7, with a tentative D call TRBD2 (5 bases). This CDR3 has 14 residues. Germline values: CDR1 SGHTA, CDR2 FQGNSA. Trimming pared 2 bases from V and 3 bases from J, leaving 11 bases between. CDR3 region: CASSLTSPDYEQYF. The CDR3 DNA reads TGTGCCAGCAGCTTAACTAGTCCCGACTACGAGCAGTACTTC.

The chain employs TRBV10-3 and TRBJ2-3; possibly TRBD2 for D (6 bases). CDR1 and CDR2 from the germline V gene are ENHRY and SYGVKD. Trimming removed 0 bases at V and 1 base at J, with 14 bases between. The CDR3 consists of 17 residues. CDR3 nucleotide sequence: TGTGCCATCAGTGAGTCGACGGGGGTAAGGGGCACAGATACGCAGTATTTT. It translates to CAISESTGVRGTDTQYF.

The chain combines TRBV4-1 with TRBJ1-1; D call uncertain. The ends were cut back, 0 bases at V and 0 bases at J, with 8 bases in the middle. There are 15 residues in the CDR3. Germline loops: CDR1 MGHRA, CDR2 YSYEKL. DNA for the CDR3: TGCGCCAGCAGCCAAGAGAACCACATGAACACTGAAGCTTTCTTT. Translation: CASSQENHMNTEAFF.

This clone showed up just a few times. The CDR3 DNA reads TGCGCCAGCAGCAGGACAGGGAACACTGAAGCTTTCTTT. Translation: CASSRTGNTEAFF. The V and J genes are TRBV5-1 and TRBJ1-1; 7 bases match TRBD1. Germline assignment: CDR1 SGHRS and CDR2 YFSETQ. The CDR3 is made up of 13 amino acids. With V trimmed by 4 bases and J by 1 base, 1 base remained unmatched. Full variable domain (outside the CDR3, taken from reference TRBV5-1 and TRBJ1-1): KAGVTQTPRYLIKTRGQQVTLSCSPISGHRSVSWYQQTPGQGLQFLFEYFSETQRNKGNFPGRFSGRQFSNSRSEMNVSTLELGDSALYLCASSRTGNTEAFFGQGTRLTVV.

For the CDR3, the DNA is TGTGCCAGCAGCTTAATAGACATTCAGTACTTC. Its protein product is CASSLIDIQYF. The chain recombines TRBV7-2 with TRBJ2-4; no definite D call. Trimming left V 2 bases short and J 8 bases short, with 4 bases between. Germline V gives CDR1 SGHTA, CDR2 FQGNSA. The CDR3 runs to 11 residues.

Turning to this clone: Additional DNA sequences in this sample encode the identical CDR3. The chain has TRBV7-9 and TRBJ1-1; no definite D call. The CDR3 is made up of 12 amino acids. CDR1 SEHNR and CDR2 FQNEAQ come from the germline V gene (reference sequence). The V gene lost 1 base and the J gene lost 5 bases, with 5 bases spanning the gap. CDR3 loop: CASSLVVTEAFF. The CDR3, as DNA: TGTGCCAGCAGCTTAGTCGTTACTGAAGCTTTCTTT.